The 3 T cell receptor beta chains in this list originate from one sample, sequenced in a study of technical replicates of blood from several donors. Sequencing was performed with immunoSEQ multiplex PCR; in TCRdb, only in-frame clones are kept and a portion is missing. The sample lists about 81,000 clones, more than 80% seen once, with roughly 3.9% in the top ten. Material for sequencing was PBMCs. All receptors derive from a human donor in good health. Some clones in this sample may be carry-over from other donors' samples.

The chain employs TRBV25-1 and TRBJ1-2; tentatively, D is TRBD1 (5 bases). V lost 6 bases and J lost 2, with 10 bases in between. This CDR3 is built from 13 residues. The germline CDR1 and CDR2 sequences are MGHDK and SYGVNS. In DNA, the CDR3 is TGTGCCAGCAGACCCGACAGCAACTATGGCTACACCTTC. It is translated as CASRPDSNYGYTF.

The CDR3 sequence: CASSILADSRDQYF. The CDR3, as DNA: TGTGCCAGTAGTATCCTCGCGGACTCAAGGGACCAGTACTTC. This rearrangement joins TRBV19 to TRBJ2-5; the D gene is possibly TRBD2 (5 bases). Trimming left V 3 bases short and J 10 bases short, with 18 bases between. Germline V gene data show CDR1 as LNHDA and CDR2 as SQIVND (reference sequence). This CDR3 has 14 amino acids.

The chain joins TRBV4-1 to TRBJ2-5; 7 bases are shared with TRBD2. The CDR3 consists of 15 residues. With V trimmed by 5 bases and J by 5 bases, 11 bases remained unmatched. Germline loops: CDR1 MGHRA, CDR2 YSYEKL. The CDR3 DNA reads as TGCGCCAGCAGCAAAAGTTCGGGAGGCATCGAGACCCAGTACTTC. It is translated as CASSKSSGGIETQYF.